What follows are 5 T cell receptor beta chains derived from one specimen sequenced in a study of T cell responses to AZD1222 COVID-19 vaccine. The protocol was immunoSEQ multiplex PCR, while the TCRdb copy is restricted to in-frame clones and leaves out a portion. Among some 110,000 clones, around 89% were seen once, and the ten largest hold more than 9%. Material: peripheral blood, obtained on day 0 of AZD1222 vaccination. The receptors come from an adult in good health.

V gene TRBV5-1 combines with J gene TRBJ2-7, with D perhaps being TRBD1 or TRBD2 (5 bases each). V was clipped by 4 bases and J by 1 base, with 15 bases between them. The V gene's germline CDR1 is SGHRS and CDR2 YFSETQ. The CDR3 totals 15 residues. This CDR3 is CASSPTGTRSYEQYF. Written as DNA, the CDR3 is TGCGCCAGCAGCCCCACGGGGACGAGATCCTACGAGCAGTACTTC.

The V call is TRBV7-2, the J call TRBJ2-2; D remains unclear. The CDR3 runs 15 residues. Germline CDR1 and CDR2: SGHTA and FQGNSA. Deletions cut 2 bases from V and 5 bases from J, with 12 bases between. This CDR3 reads CASSLLGLGTGELFF. CDR3 DNA: TGTGCCAGCAGCTTACTTGGTTTGGGGACCGGGGAGCTGTTTTTT.

This clone has just a few counts. The chain recombines TRBV19 with TRBJ2-2; tentatively, D is TRBD2 (6 bases). CDR1 and CDR2 (germline): LNHDA, SQIVND (reference sequence). V was clipped by 6 bases and J by 5 bases, with 16 bases between them. The CDR3 covers 15 residues. The CDR3 DNA sequence: TGTGCCAGTAGAGGGGCGGGGAGTCGGACCGGGGAGCTGTTTTTT. Its protein is CASRGAGSRTGELFF.

This clone was found a few times. The chain has TRBV14 and TRBJ2-5; TRBD2 matches at 7 bases. The ends lost 4 bases at V and 4 bases at J; junction bases unmatched: 15. Germline-derived CDR1 and CDR2 are SGHDN and FVKESK. This CDR3 has 17 amino acids. DNA of the CDR3: TGTGCCAGCAGCCGATTCCTAGCGGTTGATGGTGGAGAGACCCAGTACTTC. Residues: CASSRFLAVDGGETQYF.

The chain couples TRBV6-2 or TRBV6-3 to TRBJ2-7; D not resolved. This CDR3 contains 14 residues. The V and J ends lost 4 bases and 0 bases respectively, with 10 bases between them. The germline V gene has CDR1 MNHEY and CDR2 SVGEGT. The CDR3 bases are TGTGCCAGCAGTTTGGTCAGGAGCTCCTACGAGCAGTACTTC. This translates into CASSLVRSSYEQYF.